This section outlines one T cell receptor beta chain sequence together with its context. Its antigen remains unknown. These data belong to a study of cytomegalovirus exposure and HLA in healthy donors. CDR3 length: 15 amino acids. Germline V gene sequence: CDR1 KGHSH, CDR2 LQKENI. J was trimmed by 3 bases and V by 6 bases; bases with no gene match: 9. The assay was immunoSEQ multiplex PCR, and TCRdb's table has in-frame clones only and misses some. This table holds some 180,000 clones, approximately 78% found once. Broader study findings: A few chains tied to CMV proved CMV antigen-specific in vitro. Cytomegalovirus-associated TCR beta chains were listed, numbering over 150.

The chain links TRBV18 to TRBJ2-7; 9 positions agree with TRBD1. The specimen sequenced was PBMCs. The clonotype comes from a woman in her twenties or thirties in good health and CMV-seronegative. The CDR3 loop reads CASSPSTGGVYEQYF. In DNA form, the CDR3 reads TGTGCCAGCTCCCCTTCGACAGGGGGGGTCTACGAGCAGTACTTC.